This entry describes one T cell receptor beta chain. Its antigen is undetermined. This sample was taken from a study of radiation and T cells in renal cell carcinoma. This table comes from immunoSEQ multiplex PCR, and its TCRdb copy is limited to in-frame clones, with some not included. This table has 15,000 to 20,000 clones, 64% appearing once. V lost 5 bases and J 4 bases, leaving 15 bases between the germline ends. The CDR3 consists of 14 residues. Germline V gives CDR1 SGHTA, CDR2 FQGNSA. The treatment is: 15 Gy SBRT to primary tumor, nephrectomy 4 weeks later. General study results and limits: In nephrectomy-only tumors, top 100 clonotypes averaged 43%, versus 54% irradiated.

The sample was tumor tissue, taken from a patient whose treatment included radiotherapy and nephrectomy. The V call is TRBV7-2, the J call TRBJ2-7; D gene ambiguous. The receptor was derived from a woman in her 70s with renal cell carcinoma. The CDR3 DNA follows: TGTGCCAGCAGCCACGGCAGGCCTTTGTACGAGCAGTACTTC. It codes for CASSHGRPLYEQYF.